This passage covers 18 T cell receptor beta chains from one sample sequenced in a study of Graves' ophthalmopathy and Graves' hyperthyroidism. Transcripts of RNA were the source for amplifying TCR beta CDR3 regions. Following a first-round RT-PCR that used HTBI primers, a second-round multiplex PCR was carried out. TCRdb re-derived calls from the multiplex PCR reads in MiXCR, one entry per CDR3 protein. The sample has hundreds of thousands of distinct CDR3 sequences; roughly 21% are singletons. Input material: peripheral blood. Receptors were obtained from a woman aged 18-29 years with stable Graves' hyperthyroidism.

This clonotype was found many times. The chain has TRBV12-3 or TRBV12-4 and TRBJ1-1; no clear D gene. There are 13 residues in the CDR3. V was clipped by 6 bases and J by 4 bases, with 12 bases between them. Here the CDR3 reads CASRERGFTEAFF. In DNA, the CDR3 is TGTGCCAGCAGGGAAAGAGGGTTCACTGAAGCTTTCTTT.

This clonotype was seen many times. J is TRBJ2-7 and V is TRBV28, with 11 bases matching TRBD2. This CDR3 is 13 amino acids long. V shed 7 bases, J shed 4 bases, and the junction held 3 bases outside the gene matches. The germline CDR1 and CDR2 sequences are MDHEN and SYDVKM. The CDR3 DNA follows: TGTGCCAGCACGGCTAGCGGGAGGTACGAGCAGTACTTC. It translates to CASTASGRYEQYF.

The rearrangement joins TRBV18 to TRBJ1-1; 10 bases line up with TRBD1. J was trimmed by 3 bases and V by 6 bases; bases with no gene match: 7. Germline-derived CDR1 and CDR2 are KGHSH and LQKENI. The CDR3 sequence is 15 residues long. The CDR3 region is CASSRDRGQDTEAFF. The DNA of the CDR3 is TGTGCCAGCTCCCGAGACAGGGGGCAGGACACTGAAGCTTTCTTT.

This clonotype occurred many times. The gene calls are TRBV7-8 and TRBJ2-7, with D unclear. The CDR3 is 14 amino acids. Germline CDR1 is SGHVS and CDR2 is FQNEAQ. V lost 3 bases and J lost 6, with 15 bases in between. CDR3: CASSLALYSTEQYF. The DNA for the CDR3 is TGTGCCAGCAGCTTGGCGCTTTATTCCACCGAGCAGTACTTC.

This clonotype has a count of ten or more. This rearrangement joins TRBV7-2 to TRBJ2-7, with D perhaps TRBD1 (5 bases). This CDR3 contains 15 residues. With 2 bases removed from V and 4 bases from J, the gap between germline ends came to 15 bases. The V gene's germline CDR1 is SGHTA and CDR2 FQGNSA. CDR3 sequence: CASSLIARVDYEQYF. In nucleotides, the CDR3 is TGTGCCAGCAGCTTAATAGCCAGGGTGGATTACGAGCAGTACTTC.

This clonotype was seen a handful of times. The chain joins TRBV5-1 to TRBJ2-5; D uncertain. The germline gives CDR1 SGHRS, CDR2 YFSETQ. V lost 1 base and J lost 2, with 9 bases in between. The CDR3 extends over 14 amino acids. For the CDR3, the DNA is TGCGCCAGCAGCTTGACAGACGGGCAAGAGACCCAGTACTTC. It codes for CASSLTDGQETQYF.

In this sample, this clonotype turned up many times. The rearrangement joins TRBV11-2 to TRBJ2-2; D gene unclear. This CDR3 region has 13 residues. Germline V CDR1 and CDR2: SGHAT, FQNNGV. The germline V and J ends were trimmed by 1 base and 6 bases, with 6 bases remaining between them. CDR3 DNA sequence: TGTGCCAGCAGCTTAGTGGGTTCCGGGGAGCTGTTTTTT. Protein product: CASSLVGSGELFF.

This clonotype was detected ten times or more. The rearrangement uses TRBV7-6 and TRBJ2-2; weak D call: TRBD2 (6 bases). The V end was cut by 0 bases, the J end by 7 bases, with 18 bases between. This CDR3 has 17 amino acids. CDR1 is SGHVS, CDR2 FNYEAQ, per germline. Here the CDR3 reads CASSLAPAGRKDGELFF. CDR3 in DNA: TGTGCCAGCAGCTTAGCTCCGGCAGGGAGGAAGGACGGGGAGCTGTTTTTT.

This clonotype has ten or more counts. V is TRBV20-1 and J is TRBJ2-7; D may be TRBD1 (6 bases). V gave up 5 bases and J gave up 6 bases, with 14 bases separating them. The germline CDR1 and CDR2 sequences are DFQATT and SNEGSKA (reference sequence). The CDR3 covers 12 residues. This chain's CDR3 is CSAGRGRGEQYF. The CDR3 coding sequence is TGCAGTGCTGGCAGGGGACGGGGCGAGCAGTACTTC.

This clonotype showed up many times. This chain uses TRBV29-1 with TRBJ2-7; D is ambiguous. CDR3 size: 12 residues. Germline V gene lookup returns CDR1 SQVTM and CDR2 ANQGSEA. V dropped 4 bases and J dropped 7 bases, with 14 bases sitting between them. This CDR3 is CSVAPTGKEQYF. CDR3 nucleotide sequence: TGCAGCGTTGCGCCCACTGGCAAGGAGCAGTACTTC.

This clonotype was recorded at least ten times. CDR3: CASRPRDRERANYGYTF. The CDR3 DNA is TGTGCCAGCAGACCCCGGGACAGGGAACGAGCTAACTATGGCTACACCTTC. V and J are TRBV12-3 or TRBV12-4 and TRBJ1-2; 9 nucleotides align to TRBD1. The length of the CDR3 is 17 residues. V was clipped by 6 bases and J by 0 bases; unmatched bases: 11.

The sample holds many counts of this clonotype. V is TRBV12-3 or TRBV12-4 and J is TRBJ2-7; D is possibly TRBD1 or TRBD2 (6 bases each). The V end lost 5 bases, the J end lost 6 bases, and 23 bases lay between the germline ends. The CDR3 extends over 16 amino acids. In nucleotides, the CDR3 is TGTGCCAGCAGTCCGGGACTGACGCCAGGGGTTGGCGAGCAGTACTTC. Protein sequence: CASSPGLTPGVGEQYF.

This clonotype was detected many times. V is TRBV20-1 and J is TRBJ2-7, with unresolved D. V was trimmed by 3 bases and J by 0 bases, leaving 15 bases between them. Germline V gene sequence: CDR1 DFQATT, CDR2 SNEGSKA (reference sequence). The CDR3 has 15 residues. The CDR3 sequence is CSASFLGGSSYEQYF. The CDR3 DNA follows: TGCAGTGCTAGCTTTCTCGGCGGAAGCTCCTACGAGCAGTACTTC.

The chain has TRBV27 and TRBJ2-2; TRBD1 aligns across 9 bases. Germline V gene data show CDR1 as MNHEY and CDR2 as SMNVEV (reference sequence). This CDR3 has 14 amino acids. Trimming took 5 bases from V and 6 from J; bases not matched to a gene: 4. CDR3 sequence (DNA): TGTGCCAGCAGTCCTGACAGGGGGGCCGGGGAGCTGTTTTTT. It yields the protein CASSPDRGAGELFF.

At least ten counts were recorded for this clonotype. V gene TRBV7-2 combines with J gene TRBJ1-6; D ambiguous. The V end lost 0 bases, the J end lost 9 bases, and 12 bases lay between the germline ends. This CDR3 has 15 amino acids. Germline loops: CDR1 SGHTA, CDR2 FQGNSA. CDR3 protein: CASSLARGSGSPLHF. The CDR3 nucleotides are TGTGCCAGCAGCTTAGCGCGAGGGTCTGGTTCACCCCTCCACTTT.

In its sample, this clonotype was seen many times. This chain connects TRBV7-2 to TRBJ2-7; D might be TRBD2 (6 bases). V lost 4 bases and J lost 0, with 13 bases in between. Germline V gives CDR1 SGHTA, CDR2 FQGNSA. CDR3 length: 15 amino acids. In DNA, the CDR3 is TGTGCCAGCAGCTCCCCTAGCGCCATCTCCTACGAGCAGTACTTC. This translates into CASSSPSAISYEQYF. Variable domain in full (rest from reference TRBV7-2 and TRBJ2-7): GAGVSQSPSNKVTEKGKDVELRCDPISGHTALYWYRQSLGQGLEFLIYFQGNSAPDKSGLPSDRFSAERTGGSVSTLTIQRTQQEDSAVYLCASSSPSAISYEQYFGPGTRLTVT.

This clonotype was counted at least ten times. The CDR3, as DNA: TGTGCCTGGAGTAGAGGGGACAGGGGATACGAGCAGTACTTC. It encodes CAWSRGDRGYEQYF. The chain recombines TRBV30 with TRBJ2-7; 10 bases are shared with TRBD1. V lost 2 bases and J lost 4; bases outside the gene matches: 5. The CDR3 is made up of 14 amino acids. Germline V gene lookup returns CDR1 GTSNPN and CDR2 SVGIG (reference sequence).

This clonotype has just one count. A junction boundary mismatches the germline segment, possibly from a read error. The CDR3 coding sequence is TGCAGTGCTAGGGATTCCGGGGAGCTGTTGTTT. Translating gives CSARDSGELLF. The chain is built from TRBV20-1 and TRBJ2-2; the D gene is possibly TRBD2 (5 bases). This CDR3 is 11 amino acids long. Germline loops: CDR1 DFQATT, CDR2 SNEGSKA (reference sequence).